These 16 T cell receptor beta chains share one sample of origin, sequenced in a study of spatial heterogeneity in lung cancer. Time point specified: sample taken at primary tumor resection. Each CDR3 protein gets one entry after TCRdb re-called the 5' RACE reads with MiXCR. The sample has 40,000 to 45,000 distinct CDR3 sequences; around 15% are singletons. This specimen consisted of PBMCs, obtained at surgery. These receptors all come from a male donor with early-stage non-small cell lung cancer.

The gene calls are TRBV4-1 and TRBJ2-7, with 8 positions matching TRBD1. V lost 1 base and J lost 3; bases outside the gene matches: 5. The CDR3 totals 15 residues. The germline CDR1 and CDR2 sequences are MGHRA and YSYEKL. The CDR3 DNA reads TGCGCCAGCAGCCAAGCAGGGGGCATCGTCTACGAGCAGTACTTC. Translating it yields CASSQAGGIVYEQYF.

V and J are TRBV29-1 and TRBJ1-1, with 8 bases identical to TRBD1. V lost 2 bases to trimming and J lost 1 base; unmatched junction nucleotides: 3. The length of the CDR3 is 14 residues. The germline gives CDR1 SQVTM, CDR2 ANQGSEA. CDR3 residues: CSVEPTGGNTEAFF. The DNA for the CDR3 is TGCAGCGTTGAACCCACAGGGGGGAACACTGAAGCTTTCTTT. Full variable domain (missing parts from reference TRBV29-1 and TRBJ1-1): SAVISQKPSRDICQRGTSLTIQCQVDSQVTMMFWYRQQPGQSLTLIATANQGSEATYESGFVIDKFPISRPNLTFSTLTVSNMSPEDSSIYLCSVEPTGGNTEAFFGQGTRLTVV.

This clonotype was seen a single time. This rearrangement joins TRBV11-2 to TRBJ2-4; the match to TRBD1 covers 10 bases. CDR1 SGHAT and CDR2 FQNNGV come from the germline V gene. J lost 10 bases, V lost 9 bases, and 9 bases had no gene match. The CDR3 sequence is 13 residues long. CDR3 protein: CASAGQGLRIQYF. The CDR3 DNA reads TGTGCCAGTGCGGGACAGGGGTTGAGGATTCAGTACTTC.

This clonotype was picked up many times. The CDR3 DNA reads TGCAGCGTAGGGACAGGGCTAAACGAGCAGTACTTC. Amino acids: CSVGTGLNEQYF. The chain recombines TRBV29-1 with TRBJ2-7, with 9 bases matching TRBD1. Germline-derived CDR1 and CDR2 are SQVTM and ANQGSEA. The ends lost 6 bases at V and 5 bases at J; junction bases unmatched: 5. The length of the CDR3 is 12 residues.

J is TRBJ1-1 and V is TRBV18; D remains ambiguous. CDR3 length: 15 residues. V was trimmed by 0 bases and J by 1 base, leaving 9 bases between them. Germline V CDR1 and CDR2: KGHSH, LQKENI. The CDR3 bases are TGTGCCAGCTCACCACCGAAGGGTGAGAACACTGAAGCTTTCTTT. Protein sequence: CASSPPKGENTEAFF.

The chain is built from TRBV6-2 or TRBV6-3 and TRBJ2-7; D tentatively fits TRBD1 or TRBD2 (5 bases each). The CDR3 has 14 residues. Germline lookup yields CDR1 MNHEY and CDR2 SVGEGT. Trimming pared 4 bases from V and 6 bases from J, leaving 16 bases between. The CDR3 DNA sequence: TGTGCCAGCAGTTTTGGGACGAATCGGCGCGAGCAGTACTTC. This sequence encodes CASSFGTNRREQYF.

This clonotype occurred many times. V gene TRBV7-2 combines with J gene TRBJ1-2; TRBD1 matches at 7 bases. The CDR3 contains 13 residues. CDR1 and CDR2 (germline): SGHTA, FQGNSA. J lost 4 bases, V lost 3 bases, and 2 bases had no gene match. The DNA for the CDR3 is TGTGCCAGCAGCTTGGGACAGTTCTATGGCTACACCTTC. Protein: CASSLGQFYGYTF.

This rearrangement joins TRBV5-1 to TRBJ2-5, with D uncertain. The length of the CDR3 is 15 residues. From germline, CDR1 is SGHRS and CDR2 YFSETQ. V lost 2 bases to trimming and J lost 1 base, with 12 bases between them. CDR3 nucleotides: TGCGCCAGCAGCTTACGAACCGGGTTCCAAGAGACCCAGTACTTC. It specifies CASSLRTGFQETQYF.

The table lists this clonotype with a few counts. The J gene is TRBJ1-6, the V gene TRBV27; 8 bases map to TRBD1. Germline V gives CDR1 MNHEY, CDR2 SMNVEV (reference sequence). V gave up 2 bases and J gave up 10 bases; unmatched junction bases: 7. This CDR3 has 15 amino acids. CDR3 sequence reads: CASSLSQGATSPLHF. The CDR3 nucleotides read TGTGCCAGCAGTTTAAGTCAGGGGGCTACGTCACCCCTCCACTTT.

The chain links TRBV25-1 to TRBJ1-2, with D perhaps matching TRBD1 (5 bases). CDR3 length: 12 residues. CDR1 MGHDK and CDR2 SYGVNS come from the germline V gene. Trimming shortened V by 0 bases and J by 11 bases, and 10 bases separated the two germline ends. CDR3 DNA sequence: TGTGCCAGCAGTGAATATGGGGGAGTTTACACCTTC. Encoded protein: CASSEYGGVYTF.

There are many counts of this clonotype. The J gene is TRBJ2-1, the V gene TRBV5-4, with TRBD2 matching over 10 bases. V gave up 2 bases and J gave up 7 bases; unmatched junction bases: 6. The CDR3 length is 15 residues. CDR1 is SGHNT, CDR2 YYREEE, per germline (reference sequence). CDR3 protein: CASSLAGGPRNEQFF. CDR3 bases: TGTGCCAGCAGCTTAGCGGGAGGGCCCAGGAATGAGCAGTTCTTC.

This clonotype was detected many times. The J gene is TRBJ1-2, the V gene TRBV4-1; D remains unclear. V dropped 1 base and J dropped 2 bases, with 8 bases sitting between them. The CDR3 covers 14 residues. Looked up from germline, CDR1 is MGHRA and CDR2 is YSYEKL. The CDR3 region has the DNA TGCGCCAGCAGCCAAGGCAACGCAAACTATGGCTACACCTTC. This gives the protein CASSQGNANYGYTF.

This clonotype was seen a few times. The chain has TRBV7-9 and TRBJ2-3, with D perhaps matching TRBD2 (6 bases). This CDR3 spans 18 amino acids. V gave up 5 bases and J gave up 5 bases, with 26 bases separating them. Per germline, CDR1 SEHNR and CDR2 FQNEAQ (reference sequence). Written as DNA, the CDR3 is TGTGCCAGCAGCCCCAAACTCCGACTAGGCGGGCGGGGAGATACGCAGTATTTT. Its protein is CASSPKLRLGGRGDTQYF.

CDR3 sequence reads: CASREGQGNYNEQFF. In nucleotides, the CDR3 is TGTGCCAGCAGAGAGGGACAGGGTAACTACAATGAGCAGTTCTTC. The chain is built from TRBV12-3 or TRBV12-4 and TRBJ2-1; 9 bases agree with TRBD1. The CDR3 is 15 amino acids. V was clipped by 6 bases and J by 3 bases; unmatched bases: 6.

The chain employs TRBV9 and TRBJ2-7; TRBD1 matches 8 bases. The CDR3 consists of 15 residues. Germline assignment: CDR1 SGDLS and CDR2 YYNGEE. V lost 0 bases to trimming and J lost 0 bases; unmatched junction nucleotides: 2. The CDR3 spells CASSVGTGRSYEQYF. In DNA form, the CDR3 reads TGTGCCAGCAGCGTAGGGACAGGGCGCTCCTACGAGCAGTACTTC.

This clonotype has ten or more counts. The J gene is TRBJ2-3, the V gene TRBV5-4; a possible D gene is TRBD2 (6 bases). The CDR3 runs to 14 residues. Between the trimmed V and J ends, which lost 0 bases and 6 bases, there was a span of 11 bases. Germline CDR1 and CDR2: SGHNT and YYREEE (reference sequence). The DNA for the CDR3 is TGTGCCAGCAGCTTGGGGCTAGCGACGGATACGCAGTATTTT. Translated, it gives CASSLGLATDTQYF.